This T cell receptor beta chain was captured by sequencing in a study of long-term antiretroviral therapy in people with HIV. The wider study: In the earliest collections, sampling predates the 2015 immediate-ART recommendation by about a decade. The study's findings and limits: Clonal populations expanded prior to ART predominated within the repertoire at all time points. After ART, diversity increased yet remained lower than transplant donor controls.

This clone was detected a few times. Its antigen remains unknown. Cryopreserved PBMC samples of about 1-11 million cells were used for DNA extraction. Trimming pared 0 bases from V and 9 bases from J, leaving 12 bases between. The V gene's germline CDR1 is MRHNA and CDR2 SNTAGT. This CDR3 is 15 amino acids long. Survey level was the resolution at which the v3.0 immunoSEQ assay ran. TCRdb keeps only in-frame clones here, not all; method: immunoSEQ multiplex PCR. The sample comprises 25,000 to 30,000 clones, 84% of which are singletons, and less than 8% rests with the top ten. The V call is TRBV6-4, the J call TRBJ1-6; D not certain. This specimen was unsorted PBMCs, taken 0.4 years after starting antiretroviral therapy. The TCR was taken from a man aged 18 to 30 with HIV. CDR3 bases: TGTGCCAGCAGTGACTCTGGACTCGGAGGTTCACCCCTCCACTTT. Amino acid sequence: CASSDSGLGGSPLHF.